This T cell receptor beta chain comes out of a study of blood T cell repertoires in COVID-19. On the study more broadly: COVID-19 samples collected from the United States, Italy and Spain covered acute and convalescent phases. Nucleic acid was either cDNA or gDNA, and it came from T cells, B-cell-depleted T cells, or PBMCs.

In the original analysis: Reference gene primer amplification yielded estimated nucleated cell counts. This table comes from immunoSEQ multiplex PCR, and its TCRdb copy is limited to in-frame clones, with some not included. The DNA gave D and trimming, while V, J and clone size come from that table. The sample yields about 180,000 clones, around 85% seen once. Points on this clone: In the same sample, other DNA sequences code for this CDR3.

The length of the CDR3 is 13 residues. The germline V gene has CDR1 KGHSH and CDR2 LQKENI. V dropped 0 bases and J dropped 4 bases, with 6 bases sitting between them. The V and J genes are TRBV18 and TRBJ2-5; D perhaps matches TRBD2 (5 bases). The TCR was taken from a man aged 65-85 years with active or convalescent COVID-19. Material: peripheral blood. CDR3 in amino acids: CASSPPGGETQYF. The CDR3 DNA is TGTGCCAGCTCACCACCAGGAGGAGAGACCCAGTACTTC.